This TCR beta chain was captured in a study of naive and memory T cell subsets. This clonotype was detected a few times. Its antigen is currently unknown. Study observations and caveats: RNA-based TCR counts may shift with T cell activation and differentiation.

The V end was cut by 4 bases, the J end by 2 bases, with 14 bases between. Germline values: CDR1 WSHSY, CDR2 SAAADI. CDR3 size: 16 residues. Two oligonucleotides, mixed equimolar, formed the beta constant-region primer covering TRBC1 and TRBC2. Ligation attached a single-stranded oligonucleotide with a 12-nucleotide UMI and the SP2 primer to the cDNA 3' end. TCRdb redid the calling of the UMI-ligation and nested PCR reads with MiXCR, one entry per CDR3 protein. The sample consists of approximately 82,000 distinct CDR3 sequences, roughly 7% of them appearing once. The rearrangement links TRBV10-2 to TRBJ2-2, with D perhaps TRBD1 or TRBD2 (5 bases each). This clonotype was sampled from a human donor in good health. Sequenced sample: central memory CD4+ T cells from blood. This CDR3 reads CASSVSGSYNTGELFF. The DNA of the CDR3 is TGCGCCAGCAGTGTGTCAGGGAGTTATAACACCGGGGAGCTGTTTTTT.